This T cell receptor beta chain was observed in a study of T cell responses to AZD1222 COVID-19 vaccine. TCRdb's table, derived via immunoSEQ multiplex PCR, lists solely in-frame clones and lacks some. The sample has over 150,000 clones, roughly 89% seen once. Notes on the study in general: Mapped onto spike, vaccine-associated CD4 TCRs spanned it and were dominant at 160-218 and 743-854. The donors showed a predominance of white British ancestry and of females, with possible underestimation of clonal diversity. Nearly half of the spike-specific TCRs reportedly recognize variant regions that carry no mutations.

Concerning this clone itself: Its antigen is not identified.

This TCR came from an adult who received the AZD1222 COVID-19 vaccine. Sequencing used peripheral blood, obtained 28 days after the second AZD1222 dose.

The CDR3 is CASSAGAGRYTF. The CDR3, as DNA: TGTGCCAGCAGTGCAGGGGCGGGGCGCTACACCTTC. The chain has TRBV2 and TRBJ1-2, with a possible D match to TRBD1 (6 bases). Trimming stripped 4 bases from V and 9 bases from J, with 12 bases between. CDR1 and CDR2 (germline): SNHLY, FYNNEI. There are 12 residues in the CDR3.